These 2 T cell receptor beta chains share one sample of origin, sequenced in a study of T-cell memory formation after mild COVID-19. A single record per CDR3 protein comes from TCRdb applying MiXCR to the 5' RACE reads. This sample has around 340,000 distinct CDR3 sequences, with roughly 14% found just once. Sample: PBMCs or a T cell subset sorted from them (not recorded which). The receptors derive from a man aged 18-30 years who had mild COVID-19 (a few samples of this study predate the infection). Cell type and time point are not known.

This clonotype has a count of ten or more. The chain links TRBV7-7 to TRBJ2-2; 10 bases align to TRBD2. Unmatched junction bases numbered 9, after V lost 10 bases and J lost 1 base. The CDR3 runs to 16 residues. CDR1 is SSHAT, CDR2 FNYEAQ, per germline (reference sequence). In DNA, the CDR3 is TGTGCCACCATACCATTAGCGGGGGGGAACACCGGGGAGCTGTTTTTT. Translating it yields CATIPLAGGNTGELFF.

The chain links TRBV12-3 or TRBV12-4 to TRBJ2-3; 7 bases align to TRBD2. This CDR3 spans 18 amino acids. The ends lost 6 bases at V and 0 bases at J; junction bases unmatched: 15. In DNA, the CDR3 is TGTGCCAGCAGCTCCCTGACTAGCCGGAGAACTAGCACAGATACGCAGTATTTT. It specifies CASSSLTSRRTSTDTQYF.